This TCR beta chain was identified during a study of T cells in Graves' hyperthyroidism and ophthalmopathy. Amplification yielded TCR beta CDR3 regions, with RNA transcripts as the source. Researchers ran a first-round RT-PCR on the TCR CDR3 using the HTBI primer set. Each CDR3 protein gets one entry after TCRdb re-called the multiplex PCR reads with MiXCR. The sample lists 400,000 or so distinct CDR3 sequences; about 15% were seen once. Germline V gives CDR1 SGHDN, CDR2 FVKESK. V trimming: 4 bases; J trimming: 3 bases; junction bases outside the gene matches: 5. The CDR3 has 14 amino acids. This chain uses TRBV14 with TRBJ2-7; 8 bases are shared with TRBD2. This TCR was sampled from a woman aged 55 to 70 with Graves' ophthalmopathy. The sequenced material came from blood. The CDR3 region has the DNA TGTGCCAGCAGCCGAGGCCGGGGGGGCTACGAGCAGTACTTC. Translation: CASSRGRGGYEQYF.